This T cell receptor (beta chain) stems from a study of vaccination effects on CD4 cells after COVID-19. CD4+ T cell isolation took place after approximately 11 days of culture. Either the BNT162b2 or mRNA-1273 vaccine was given to participants in two doses. The vaccine recipients had no prior SARS-CoV-2 infection, with negative nucleocapsid antibodies. On days 3 and 7, fresh IL-2 medium replaced half the medium. Worth noting for this clone: Its antigen remains unidentified.

Using immunoSEQ multiplex PCR, the repertoire was profiled, and TCRdb retains in-frame clones only, with some absent. In the table there are around 62,000 clones, 74% of which are singletons. CDR3 length equals 12 residues. CDR1 and CDR2 (germline): GTSNPN, SVGIG (reference sequence). Trimming took 2 bases from V and 3 from J, leaving 8 bases between them. The genes are TRBV30 and TRBJ2-7, with D possibly being TRBD1 (6 bases). The specimen comprised CD4+ T cells from PBMCs cultured without peptide, sampled after COVID-19 vaccination. This TCR derives from a human donor who received a COVID-19 vaccine. CDR3 nucleotide sequence: TGTGCCTGGAGTAGGGGGTTCTACGAGCAGTACGTC. Encoded protein: CAWSRGFYEQYV.